What follows describes a single T cell receptor (beta chain). This CDR3 is 15 amino acids long. V was pared by 6 bases and J by 6 bases, with 21 bases between. Germline V gene data show CDR1 as SGHVS and CDR2 as FQNEAQ. The data were obtained in a study of blood T cell repertoires in COVID-19. Overall study context: T cells, B-cell-depleted T cells, or PBMCs provided the cDNA or gDNA that served as material.

Profiling relied on immunoSEQ multiplex PCR, and the TCRdb table lists in-frame clones only, not all of them. The sample lists 390,000 or so clones; 87% were seen once. The receptor's source is a woman in her 50s who had recovered from COVID-19. The specimen was PBMCs or T cells enriched from blood (not recorded which). This sequence joins TRBV7-8 and TRBJ2-7, with D possibly TRBD2 on 7 matching bases. Here the CDR3 DNA reads TGTGCCAGCAGATCCACTGTGACGGGGGGCTCCGAGCAGTACTTC. As protein: CASRSTVTGGSEQYF. The full variable domain, its missing parts supplied by reference TRBV7-8 and TRBJ2-7, is GAGVSQSPRYKVAKRGQDVALRCDPISGHVSLFWYQQALGQGPEFLTYFQNEAQLDKSGLPSDRFFAERPEGSVSTLKIQRTQQEDSAVYLCASRSTVTGGSEQYFGPGTRLTVT.